This T cell receptor beta chain was obtained from a study of CD8+ T cells in alopecia areata. At the level of the study: After 6 to 18 months of tofacitinib, follow-up continued 6 months off drug.

cDNA serving as the sequencing template came from extracted, reverse transcribed RNA. Profiled with immunoSEQ multiplex PCR; TCRdb holds only in-frame clones, not every one. This table holds approximately 200,000 clones, roughly 64% found once. Germline CDR1 and CDR2: SGHTA and FQGTGA. The CDR3 contains 18 residues. V lost 0 bases and J 0 bases, leaving 12 bases between the germline ends. Treatment: oral pan-JAK inhibitor, 5-10 mg twice daily. The J gene is TRBJ2-6, the V gene TRBV7-3; TRBD1 might be the D (5 bases). The sequence was obtained from a human donor with alopecia areata. Sequenced here: CD4+ T cells sorted from blood, sampled at week 24, from a patient treated with tofacitinib. In DNA, the CDR3 is TGTGCCAGCAGCTTAACCGCGAGACAGAGCTCTGGGGCCAACGTCCTGACTTTC. Amino acids: CASSLTARQSSGANVLTF. Supplemented by reference TRBV7-3 and TRBJ2-6, the full variable domain reads GAGVSQTPSNKVTEKGKYVELRCDPISGHTALYWYRQSLGQGPEFLIYFQGTGAADDSGLPNDRFFAVRPEGSVSTLKIQRTERGDSAVYLCASSLTARQSSGANVLTFGAGSRLTVL.